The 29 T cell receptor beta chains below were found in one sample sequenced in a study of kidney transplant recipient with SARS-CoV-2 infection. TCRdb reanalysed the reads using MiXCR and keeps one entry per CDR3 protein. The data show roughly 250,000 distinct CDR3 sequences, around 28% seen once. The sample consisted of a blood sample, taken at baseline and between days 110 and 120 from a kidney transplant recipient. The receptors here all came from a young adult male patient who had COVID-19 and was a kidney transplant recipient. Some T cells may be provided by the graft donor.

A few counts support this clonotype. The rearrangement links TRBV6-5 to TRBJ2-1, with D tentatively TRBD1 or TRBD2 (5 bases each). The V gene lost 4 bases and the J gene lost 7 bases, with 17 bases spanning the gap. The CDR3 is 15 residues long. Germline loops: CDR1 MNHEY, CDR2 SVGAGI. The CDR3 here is CASSSRDGRLNEQFF. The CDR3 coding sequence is TGTGCCAGCAGTTCCCGGGACGGACGATTGAATGAGCAGTTCTTC.

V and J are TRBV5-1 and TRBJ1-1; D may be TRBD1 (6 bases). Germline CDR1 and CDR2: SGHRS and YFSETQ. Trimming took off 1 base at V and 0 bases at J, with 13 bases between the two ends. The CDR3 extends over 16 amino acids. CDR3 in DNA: TGCGCCAGCAGCTTGTGGGGGCGCGGGATGAACACTGAAGCTTTCTTT. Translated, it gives CASSLWGRGMNTEAFF.

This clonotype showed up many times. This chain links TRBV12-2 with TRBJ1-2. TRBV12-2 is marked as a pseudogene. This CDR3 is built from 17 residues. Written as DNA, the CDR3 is TGTGCAAGTCGCTACGTTGGGACTCCACGAAAGACCTATGGCTACACCTTC. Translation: CASRYVGTPRKTYGYTF.

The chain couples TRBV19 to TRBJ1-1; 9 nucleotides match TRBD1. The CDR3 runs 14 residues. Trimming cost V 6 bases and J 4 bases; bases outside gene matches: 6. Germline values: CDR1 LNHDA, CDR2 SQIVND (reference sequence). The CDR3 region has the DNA TGTGCCAGTAGAAAAGGGGACAGGGCCACTGAAGCTTTCTTT. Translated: CASRKGDRATEAFF. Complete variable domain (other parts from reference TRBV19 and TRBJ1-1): DGGITQSPKYLFRKEGQNVTLSCEQNLNHDAMYWYRQDPGQGLRLIYYSQIVNDFQKGDIAEGYSVSREKKESFPLTVTSAQKNPTAFYLCASRKGDRATEAFFGQGTRLTVV.

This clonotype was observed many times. The CDR3 sequence is CASSLRDNNQPQHF. Here the CDR3 DNA reads TGTGCCAGCAGCTTAAGGGACAACAATCAGCCCCAGCATTTT. The J gene is TRBJ1-5, the V gene TRBV7-6, with D possibly matching TRBD1 (6 bases). The CDR3 totals 14 residues. The germline V and J ends were trimmed by 2 bases and 3 bases, with 8 bases remaining between them. The germline V gene has CDR1 SGHVS and CDR2 FNYEAQ.

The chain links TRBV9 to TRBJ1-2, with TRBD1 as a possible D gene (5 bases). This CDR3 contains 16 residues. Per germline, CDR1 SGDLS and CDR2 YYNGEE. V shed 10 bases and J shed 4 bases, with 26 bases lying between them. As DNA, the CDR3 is TGTGCCGGTAGGGGCAAGTACTCAAGAAAGACCTATGGCTACACCTTC. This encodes CAGRGKYSRKTYGYTF.

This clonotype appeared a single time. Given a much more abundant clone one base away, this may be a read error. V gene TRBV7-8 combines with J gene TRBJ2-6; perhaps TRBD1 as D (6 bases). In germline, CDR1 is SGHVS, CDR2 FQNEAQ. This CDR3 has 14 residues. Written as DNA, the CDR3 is TGTGCCAGCAGCGCAGGGGCTGGGGCCAACGCCCTGACTTTC. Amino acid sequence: CASSAGAGANALTF. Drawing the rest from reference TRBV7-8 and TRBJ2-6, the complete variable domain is GAGVSQSPRYKVAKRGQDVALRCDPISGHVSLFWYQQALGQGPEFLTYFQNEAQLDKSGLPSDRFFAERPEGSVSTLKIQRTQQEDSAVYLCASSAGAGANALTFGAGSRLTVL.

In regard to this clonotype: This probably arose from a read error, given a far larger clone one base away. CDR3 sequence: CASVWWPQETQYF. CDR3 nucleotide sequence: TGTGCCAGTGTATGGTGGCCTCAAGAGACCCAGTACTTC. The chain joins TRBV19 to TRBJ2-4; no reliable D call. The J call may be wrong; the DNA end is better matched by TRBJ2-5. This CDR3 is built from 13 residues. Germline loops: CDR1 LNHDA, CDR2 SQIVND (reference sequence).

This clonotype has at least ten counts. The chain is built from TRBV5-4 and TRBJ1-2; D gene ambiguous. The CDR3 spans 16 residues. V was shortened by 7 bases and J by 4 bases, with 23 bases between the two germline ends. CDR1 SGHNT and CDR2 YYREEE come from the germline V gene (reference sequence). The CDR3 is CASLTDVPGKTYGYTF. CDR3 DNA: TGTGCCAGCCTAACAGACGTACCAGGAAAGACCTATGGCTACACCTTC.

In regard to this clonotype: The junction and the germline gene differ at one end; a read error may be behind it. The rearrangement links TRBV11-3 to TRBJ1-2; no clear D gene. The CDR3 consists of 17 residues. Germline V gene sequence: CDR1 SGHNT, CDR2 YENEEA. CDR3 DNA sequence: TGCGCCAGCAGCAGGTATGGCGATCCCGGAAAGACCTATGGCTACACCTTC. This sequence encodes CASSRYGDPGKTYGYTF.

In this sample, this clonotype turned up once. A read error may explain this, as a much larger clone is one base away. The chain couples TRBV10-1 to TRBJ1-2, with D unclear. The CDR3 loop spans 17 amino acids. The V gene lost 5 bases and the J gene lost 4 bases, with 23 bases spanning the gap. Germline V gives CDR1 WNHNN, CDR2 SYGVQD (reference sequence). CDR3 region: CASSLIRRPRKTYGYTF. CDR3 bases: TGCGCCAGCAGTTTAATTCGAAGACCGCGAAAGACCTATGGCTACACCTTC.

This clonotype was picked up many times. CDR3 residues: CSARDGGAGEGYTF. In DNA, the CDR3 is TGCAGTGCTAGAGATGGGGGGGCGGGAGAGGGCTACACCTTC. The chain employs TRBV20-1 and TRBJ1-2; TRBD1 is a possible D gene (6 bases). The CDR3 totals 14 residues. CDR1 and CDR2 from the germline V gene are DFQATT and SNEGSKA (reference sequence). V shed 0 bases and J shed 8 bases, with 16 bases lying between them.

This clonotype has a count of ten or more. For the CDR3, the DNA is TGTGCCAGCAGCGGACGGGACCCTGAAGGAGAAAAACTGTTTTTT. Translating gives CASSGRDPEGEKLFF. V gene TRBV7-2 combines with J gene TRBJ1-4, with D possibly matching TRBD1 (5 bases). CDR3 size: 15 residues. Germline CDR1 SGHTA, CDR2 FQGNSA. V was clipped by 5 bases and J by 8 bases, with 18 bases between them.

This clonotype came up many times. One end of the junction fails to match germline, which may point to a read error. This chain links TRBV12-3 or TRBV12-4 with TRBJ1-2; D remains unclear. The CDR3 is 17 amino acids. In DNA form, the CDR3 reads TGTGCCAGCAGTGGGGTCGCCAGCTTCCGAAAGACCTATGGCTACACATTC. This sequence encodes CASSGVASFRKTYGYTF.

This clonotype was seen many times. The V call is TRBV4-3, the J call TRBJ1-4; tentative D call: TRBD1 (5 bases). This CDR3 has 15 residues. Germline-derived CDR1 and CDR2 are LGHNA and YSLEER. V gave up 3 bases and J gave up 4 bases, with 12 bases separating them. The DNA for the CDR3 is TGCGCCAGCAGCCAGTTCTGGGGGTTTAATGAAAAACTGTTTTTT. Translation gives CASSQFWGFNEKLFF.

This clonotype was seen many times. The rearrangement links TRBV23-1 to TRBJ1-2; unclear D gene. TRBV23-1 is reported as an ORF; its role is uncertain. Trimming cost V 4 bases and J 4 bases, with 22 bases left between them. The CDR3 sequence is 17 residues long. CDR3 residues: CASSLVELRRKTYGYTF. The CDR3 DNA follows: TGCGCCAGCAGTCTAGTTGAGCTACGCAGAAAGACCTATGGCTACACCTTC.

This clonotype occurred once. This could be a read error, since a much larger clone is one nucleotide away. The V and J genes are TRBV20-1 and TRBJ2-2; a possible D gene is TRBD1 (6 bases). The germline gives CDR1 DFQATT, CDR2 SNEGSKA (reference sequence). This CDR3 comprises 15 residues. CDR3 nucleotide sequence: TGCAATGCTAGCACAGGGTTCAAGAACACCGGGGAGCTGTTTTTT. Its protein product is CNASTGFKNTGELFF.

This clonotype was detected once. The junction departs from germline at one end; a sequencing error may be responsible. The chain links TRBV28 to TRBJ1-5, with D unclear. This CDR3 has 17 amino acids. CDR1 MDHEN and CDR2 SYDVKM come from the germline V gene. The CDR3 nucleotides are TGTGCCAGCAGTTTATGGGATTCGTGGTCGAGCAGTCAGCCCCAGCATTTT. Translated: CASSLWDSWSSSQPQHF.

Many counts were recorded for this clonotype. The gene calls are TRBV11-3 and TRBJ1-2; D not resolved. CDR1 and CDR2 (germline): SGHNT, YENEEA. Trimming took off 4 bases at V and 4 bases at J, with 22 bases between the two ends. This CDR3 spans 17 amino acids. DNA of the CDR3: TGTGCCAGCAGCTGGGCAGGCGATCTCGGAAAGACCTATGGCTACACCTTC. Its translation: CASSWAGDLGKTYGYTF.

The CDR3 coding sequence is TGTGCCAGCTCCTACACCGTACCAGGAAAGACCTATGGCTACACCTTC. It codes for CASSYTVPGKTYGYTF. The chain joins TRBV5-4 to TRBJ1-2; D is ambiguous. The CDR3 has 16 residues. Per the germline V gene, CDR1 is SGHNT and CDR2 is YYREEE (reference sequence). V lost 7 bases and J 4 bases, leaving 23 bases between the germline ends.

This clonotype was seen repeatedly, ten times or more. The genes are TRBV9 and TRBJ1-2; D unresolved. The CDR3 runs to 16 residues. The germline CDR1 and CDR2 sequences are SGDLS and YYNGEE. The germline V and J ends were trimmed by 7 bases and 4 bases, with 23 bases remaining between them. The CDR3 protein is CASSFKYSRKTYGYTF. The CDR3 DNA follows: TGTGCCAGCTCATTCAAGTACTCAAGAAAGACCTATGGCTACACCTTC.

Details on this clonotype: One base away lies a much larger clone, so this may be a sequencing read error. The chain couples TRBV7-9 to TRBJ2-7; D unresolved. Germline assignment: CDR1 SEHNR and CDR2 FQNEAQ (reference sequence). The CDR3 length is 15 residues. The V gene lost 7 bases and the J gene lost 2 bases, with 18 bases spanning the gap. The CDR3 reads CASNPEKGQPYEQYF. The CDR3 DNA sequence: TGTGCCAGCAACCCCGAGAAAGGCCAACCCTACGAGCAGTACTTC.

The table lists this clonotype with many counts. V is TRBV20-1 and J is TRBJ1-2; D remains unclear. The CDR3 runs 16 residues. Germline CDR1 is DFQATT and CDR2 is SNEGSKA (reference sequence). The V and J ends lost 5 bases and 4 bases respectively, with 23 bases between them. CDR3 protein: CSAWSRLFRKTYGYTF. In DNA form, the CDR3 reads TGCAGTGCTTGGTCACGGCTGTTTCGAAAGACCTATGGCTACACCTTC.

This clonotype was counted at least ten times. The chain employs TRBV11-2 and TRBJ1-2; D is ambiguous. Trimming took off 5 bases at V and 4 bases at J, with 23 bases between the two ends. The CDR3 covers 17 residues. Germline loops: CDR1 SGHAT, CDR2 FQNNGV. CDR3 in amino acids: CASSKTETSRKTYGYTF. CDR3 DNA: TGTGCCAGCAGCAAAACTGAAACAAGCAGAAAGACCTATGGCTACACCTTC.

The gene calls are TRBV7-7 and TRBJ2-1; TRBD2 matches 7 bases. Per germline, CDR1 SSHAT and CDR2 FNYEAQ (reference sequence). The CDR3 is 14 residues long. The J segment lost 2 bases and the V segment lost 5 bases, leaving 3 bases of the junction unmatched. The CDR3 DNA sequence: TGTGCCAGCAGCGGGGGAGGGCCCTACAATGAGCAGTTCTTC. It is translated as CASSGGGPYNEQFF.

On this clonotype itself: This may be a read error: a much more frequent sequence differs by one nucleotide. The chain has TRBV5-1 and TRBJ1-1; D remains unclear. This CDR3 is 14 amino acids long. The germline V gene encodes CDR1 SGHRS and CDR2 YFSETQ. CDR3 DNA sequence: TGCGCCAGCAACTTGGCCTCTCGAGGGACTGAAGCTTTCTTT. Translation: CASNLASRGTEAFF.

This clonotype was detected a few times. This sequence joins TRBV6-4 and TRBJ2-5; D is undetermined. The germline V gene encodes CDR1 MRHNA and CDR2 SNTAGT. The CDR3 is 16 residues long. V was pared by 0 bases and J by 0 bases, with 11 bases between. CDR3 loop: CASSDSLRQNQETQYF. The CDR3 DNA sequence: TGTGCCAGCAGTGACTCGTTACGGCAGAACCAAGAGACCCAGTACTTC.

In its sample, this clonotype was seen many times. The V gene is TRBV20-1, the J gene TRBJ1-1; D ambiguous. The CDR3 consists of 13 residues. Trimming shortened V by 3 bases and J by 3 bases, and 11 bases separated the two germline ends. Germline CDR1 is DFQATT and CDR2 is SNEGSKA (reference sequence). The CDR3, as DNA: TGCAGTGCTAGTCGGGGTCAGTACACTGAAGCTTTCTTT. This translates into CSASRGQYTEAFF.

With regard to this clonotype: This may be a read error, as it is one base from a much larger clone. The CDR3 is CASGVIDKCRKTYGYTF. In DNA, the CDR3 is TGTGCCAGCGGCGTCATTGATAAGTGCCGAAAGACCTATGGCTACACCTTC. The V call is TRBV7-7, the J call TRBJ1-2; no reliable D call. CDR1 is SSHAT and CDR2 is FNYEAQ in the germline V gene (reference sequence). The CDR3 has 17 amino acids. V lost 8 bases, J lost 4 bases, and 26 bases lay in between.